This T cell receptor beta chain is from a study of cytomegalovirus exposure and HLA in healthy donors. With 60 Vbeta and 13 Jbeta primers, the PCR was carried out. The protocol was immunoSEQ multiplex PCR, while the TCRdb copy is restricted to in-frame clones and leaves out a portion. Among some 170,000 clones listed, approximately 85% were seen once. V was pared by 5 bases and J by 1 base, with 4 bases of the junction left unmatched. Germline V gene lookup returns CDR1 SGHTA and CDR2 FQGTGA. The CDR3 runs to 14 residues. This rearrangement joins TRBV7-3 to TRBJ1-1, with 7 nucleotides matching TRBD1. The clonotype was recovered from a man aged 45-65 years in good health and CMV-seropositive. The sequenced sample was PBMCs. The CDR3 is CASSPSGGNTEAFF. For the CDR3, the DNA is TGTGCCAGCAGCCCGTCAGGGGGGAACACTGAAGCTTTCTTT.